This T cell receptor beta chain was sequenced for a study of T cell responses to AZD1222 COVID-19 vaccine. Study-wide results and caveats: Dominant CD4 TCR responses targeted spike regions 160-218 and 743-854. Elevations in Spike-specific TCR breadth and depth followed administration of two AZD1222 doses. Females made up more of the donors, who were largely white British, and clonal diversity may have come out too low. Only six people who got AZD1222 tested seropositive at baseline.

Method: immunoSEQ multiplex PCR; TCRdb's copy keeps in-frame clones and lacks some. The sample contains roughly 87,000 clones, about 90% of which appear only once. Per the germline V gene, CDR1 is SGHVS and CDR2 is FQNEAQ. This CDR3 contains 15 residues. The V end lost 1 base, the J end lost 2 bases, and 8 bases lay between the germline ends. On this clone: Its antigen remains unknown.

V usage is TRBV7-8 and J usage is TRBJ2-2, with D perhaps TRBD1 (5 bases). This TCR was recovered from an adult who received the AZD1222 COVID-19 vaccine. Source: peripheral blood, taken 28 days after the second AZD1222 dose. The CDR3 coding sequence is TGTGCCAGCAGCTTAGACAGGTCAAACACCGGGGAGCTGTTTTTT. This gives the protein CASSLDRSNTGELFF.